Each of the 26 T cell receptor beta chains below was sequenced from the same sample in a study of blood T cell repertoires in COVID-19. Assay: immunoSEQ multiplex PCR; the TCRdb copy retains only in-frame clones and omits some. Of 65,000 to 70,000 clones listed, 65% to 85% were seen once; the top ten hold around 4.3%. The sample comprised peripheral blood. These receptors were obtained from a woman in her fifties or sixties with acute or convalescent COVID-19.

This chain joins TRBV4-2 and TRBJ2-2; D is possibly TRBD2 (5 bases). Trimming took 7 bases from V and 0 from J, leaving 12 bases between them. Germline CDR1 reads LGHNA; CDR2 reads YNFKEQ. This CDR3 comprises 15 residues. This chain's CDR3 is CASTPWETNTGELFF. The CDR3 DNA reads as TGTGCCAGCACCCCCTGGGAGACGAACACCGGGGAGCTGTTTTTT.

J is TRBJ1-2 and V is TRBV30; D gene uncertain. The V and J ends lost 6 bases and 3 bases respectively, with 8 bases between them. The CDR3 runs 11 residues. Germline V gives CDR1 GTSNPN, CDR2 SVGIG (reference sequence). CDR3 residues: CACFNYYGYTF. DNA for the CDR3: TGTGCCTGCTTTAATTACTATGGCTACACCTTC.

This clone was recorded a few times. The chain links TRBV24-1 to TRBJ2-7, with 9 nucleotides matching TRBD1. V was pared by 4 bases and J by 2 bases, with 8 bases of the junction left unmatched. The CDR3 is 16 residues long. CDR1 is KGHDR and CDR2 is SFDVKD in the germline V gene. The DNA of the CDR3 is TGTGCCACCAGTGACTCCGGACAGGGGAGGACCTACGAGCAGTACTTC. It yields the protein CATSDSGQGRTYEQYF.

The genes are TRBV19 and TRBJ1-1, with TRBD1 as a possible D gene (5 bases). The V end lost 3 bases, the J end lost 0 bases, and 11 bases lay between the germline ends. The CDR3 is made up of 15 amino acids. Germline V gene lookup returns CDR1 LNHDA and CDR2 SQIVND (reference sequence). The CDR3 is CASSMGGILNTEAFF. CDR3 in DNA: TGTGCCAGTAGTATGGGGGGGATCTTGAACACTGAAGCTTTCTTT.

The chain is built from TRBV4-2 and TRBJ2-1; 9 bases are shared with TRBD2. The CDR3 is 16 residues long. V lost 0 bases to trimming and J lost 5 bases; unmatched junction nucleotides: 5. Per germline, CDR1 LGHNA and CDR2 YNFKEQ. CDR3 protein: CASSQDPSGGNNEQFF. The CDR3 bases are TGTGCCAGCAGCCAAGACCCCAGCGGGGGGAACAATGAGCAGTTCTTC.

The chain links TRBV18 to TRBJ1-3, with D possibly TRBD1 on 5 matching bases. CDR3 length: 16 residues. CDR1 and CDR2 (germline): KGHSH, LQKENI. Trimming removed 0 bases from V and 3 bases from J, with 12 bases in between. The CDR3 loop is CASSPPTGGSGNTIYF. Here the CDR3 DNA reads TGTGCCAGCTCACCACCAACCGGGGGAAGTGGAAACACCATATATTTT.

This chain links TRBV12-5 with TRBJ2-3, with 7 bases lining up with TRBD1. After removal of 7 bases from V and 9 bases from J, the junction contained 7 bases not matched to a gene. From germline, CDR1 is LGHNT and CDR2 FRNRAP. The CDR3 extends over 12 amino acids. The CDR3 here is CASATGDGTQYF. The CDR3 bases are TGTGCTAGTGCCACAGGGGATGGCACGCAGTATTTT.

This chain uses TRBV2 with TRBJ1-1, with a tentative D call TRBD1 (6 bases). Trimming removed 7 bases at V and 4 bases at J, with 16 bases between. CDR3 length: 14 residues. Germline CDR1 reads SNHLY; CDR2 reads FYNNEI. The CDR3 here is CASKEQGSSTEAFF. The CDR3 DNA is TGTGCCAGCAAAGAACAGGGTTCTAGCACTGAAGCTTTCTTT.

The rearrangement links TRBV29-1 to TRBJ1-2, with D tentatively TRBD1 (6 bases). The CDR3 consists of 16 residues. The ends were cut back, 4 bases at V and 0 bases at J, with 18 bases in the middle. Looked up from germline, CDR1 is SQVTM and CDR2 is ANQGSEA. The CDR3 DNA reads TGCAGCGTTGGCCCCCCCGGGGGGCTAGCTAACTATGGCTACACCTTC. Its translation: CSVGPPGGLANYGYTF.

The CDR3: CASSFRDSIFNGYTF. The CDR3 nucleotides read TGTGCCAGCAGCTTTAGGGACAGCATCTTTAATGGCTACACCTTC. The V and J genes are TRBV11-2 and TRBJ1-2, with 7 positions matching TRBD1. With 3 bases clipped from V and 6 bases from J, the junction kept 10 bases outside the gene matches. Germline loops: CDR1 SGHAT, CDR2 FQNNGV. There are 15 residues in the CDR3.

The chain links TRBV19 to TRBJ1-4, with 12 bases aligning to TRBD1. The junction had 12 bases not matched to a gene; V was cut back by 6 bases and J by 7 bases. The CDR3 extends over 17 amino acids. Germline CDR1 LNHDA, CDR2 SQIVND (reference sequence). In DNA form, the CDR3 reads TGTGCCAGTAGGATTTCCGGGACAGGGGGCTCCGGTGAAAAACTGTTTTTT. Translated, it gives CASRISGTGGSGEKLFF. The variable domain in full, completed from reference TRBV19 and TRBJ1-4, reads DGGITQSPKYLFRKEGQNVTLSCEQNLNHDAMYWYRQDPGQGLRLIYYSQIVNDFQKGDIAEGYSVSREKKESFPLTVTSAQKNPTAFYLCASRISGTGGSGEKLFFGSGTQLSVL.

The V and J genes are TRBV21-1 and TRBJ1-2; the D call of TRBD1 is as the table states it, not checked on the DNA. TRBV21-1 is shown as a pseudogene. This CDR3 has 13 amino acids. CDR3: CASSRHRFHGYTF. DNA of the CDR3: TGTGCCAGCAGCAGGCACAGGTTCCATGGCTACACCTTC.

This sequence joins TRBV4-1 and TRBJ2-2; D call uncertain. Germline CDR1 and CDR2: MGHRA and YSYEKL. V was cut by 3 bases and J by 7 bases, with 15 bases left in between. The CDR3 covers 15 residues. CDR3 in amino acids: CASSQERLRGGELFF. CDR3 nucleotides: TGCGCCAGCAGCCAGGAGCGCCTTAGAGGCGGGGAGCTGTTTTTT.

This clone showed up just a few times. This chain connects TRBV24-1 to TRBJ2-1, with D possibly matching TRBD1 (6 bases). Germline V CDR1 and CDR2: KGHDR, SFDVKD. The V gene lost 9 bases and the J gene lost 4 bases, with 18 bases spanning the gap. CDR3 size: 15 residues. CDR3 amino acids: CATSHGRGGYNEQFF. The CDR3, as DNA: TGTGCCACCTCCCATGGTAGAGGGGGATACAATGAGCAGTTCTTC.

The J gene is TRBJ2-2, the V gene TRBV5-6; 7 bases align to TRBD1. J was trimmed by 4 bases and V by 2 bases; bases with no gene match: 2. The V gene's germline CDR1 is SGHDT and CDR2 YYEEEE. There are 14 residues in the CDR3. CDR3 bases: TGTGCCAGCAGCTTACAGGGGACCACCGGGGAGCTGTTTTTT. This sequence encodes CASSLQGTTGELFF. The entire variable domain, with the rest obtained from reference TRBV5-6 and TRBJ2-2, is as follows: DAGVTQSPTHLIKTRGQQVTLRCSPKSGHDTVSWYQQALGQGPQFIFQYYEEEERQRGNFPDRFSGHQFPNYSSELNVNALLLGDSALYLCASSLQGTTGELFFGEGSRLTVL.

The V call is TRBV24-1, the J call TRBJ2-3, with 7 bases lining up with TRBD1. Germline V CDR1 and CDR2: KGHDR, SFDVKD. The CDR3 is 16 residues long. Trimming took 2 bases from V and 0 from J; bases not matched to a gene: 4. The CDR3 nucleotides are TGTGCCACCAGTGATTCCGGGACAGCTAGCACAGATACGCAGTATTTT. It yields the protein CATSDSGTASTDTQYF.

The chain employs TRBV5-1 and TRBJ2-1, with TRBD2 matching 12 bases. With 1 base clipped from V and 0 bases from J, the junction kept 5 bases outside the gene matches. The CDR3 spans 18 residues. Per germline, CDR1 SGHRS and CDR2 YFSETQ. The CDR3 DNA reads as TGCGCCAGCAGCTTGAGCTCTAGCGGGGGGGTCTCCTACAATGAGCAGTTCTTC. It is translated as CASSLSSSGGVSYNEQFF.

V usage is TRBV29-1 and J usage is TRBJ1-4; no clear D gene. Per germline, CDR1 SQVTM and CDR2 ANQGSEA. V was trimmed by 3 bases and J by 8 bases, leaving 13 bases between them. CDR3 length: 13 amino acids. In DNA, the CDR3 is TGCAGCGTTGAGTCCTCCCCGGGGGAAAAACTGTTTTTT. It codes for CSVESSPGEKLFF.

This clone occurred a few times. This chain links TRBV3-1 (or the pseudogene TRBV3-2) with TRBJ1-6, with TRBD1 matching 9 bases. V trimming: 4 bases; J trimming: 9 bases; junction bases outside the gene matches: 7. The CDR3 covers 15 residues. Germline V lookup: CDR1 LGHDT, CDR2 YNNKEL (reference sequence). The CDR3 region has the DNA TGTGCCAGCAGCCGTTGGACAGGGGCGAGTTCACCCCTCCACTTT. This gives the protein CASSRWTGASSPLHF.

The chain joins TRBV5-1 to TRBJ1-4; possibly TRBD1 for D (5 bases). Germline values: CDR1 SGHRS, CDR2 YFSETQ. V lost 0 bases and J lost 8, with 17 bases in between. The CDR3 length is 16 residues. CDR3 nucleotide sequence: TGCGCCAGCAGCTTGGGGGCAGGGTTTGACGACGAAAAACTGTTTTTT. It translates to CASSLGAGFDDEKLFF.

The chain has TRBV19 and TRBJ1-2; the D gene is possibly TRBD1 (5 bases). The V and J ends lost 4 bases and 0 bases respectively, with 15 bases between them. CDR1 is LNHDA and CDR2 is SQIVND in the germline V gene (reference sequence). The CDR3 spans 16 residues. The CDR3 nucleotides are TGTGCCAGTAGTAAATTCGGGGGACTTCCTAACTATGGCTACACCTTC. It codes for CASSKFGGLPNYGYTF.

In its sample, this clone was seen once. The chain has TRBV5-5 and TRBJ1-2, with 10 bases matching TRBD1. The CDR3 is made up of 15 amino acids. V gave up 4 bases and J gave up 4 bases; unmatched junction bases: 7. CDR1 and CDR2 (germline): SGHKS, YYEKEE (reference sequence). CDR3 nucleotide sequence: TGTGCCAGCAGCCCCCAGACAGGGGGCAGCTATGGCTACACCTTC. It specifies CASSPQTGGSYGYTF.

This clone occurred a few times. The chain links TRBV24-1 to TRBJ2-3, with 10 bases identical to TRBD2. Trimming removed 2 bases from V and 2 bases from J; junction bases left unmatched: 6. The germline gives CDR1 KGHDR, CDR2 SFDVKD. The CDR3 covers 17 residues. This CDR3 is CATSDYTSGAFTDTQYF. The CDR3 DNA reads TGTGCCACCAGTGATTATACTAGCGGGGCATTCACAGATACGCAGTATTTT.

This rearrangement joins TRBV18 to TRBJ1-1; D call uncertain. V was pared by 6 bases and J by 7 bases, with 18 bases between. The CDR3 has 14 residues. Per germline, CDR1 KGHSH and CDR2 LQKENI. CDR3 nucleotide sequence: TGTGCCAGCTCTCTTGGGCGGGGTGAGAGTGAAGCTTTCTTT. It specifies CASSLGRGESEAFF.

The chain links TRBV5-1 to TRBJ1-6; possibly TRBD1 for D (6 bases). With 4 bases removed from V and 7 bases from J, the gap between germline ends came to 18 bases. The germline V gene encodes CDR1 SGHRS and CDR2 YFSETQ. The CDR3 spans 16 residues. CDR3 sequence: CASSVGGYRENSPLHF. Here the CDR3 DNA reads TGCGCCAGCAGCGTTGGTGGGTACAGGGAAAATTCACCCCTCCACTTT.

The CDR3: CSVVEGAGNYGYTF. The CDR3 bases are TGCAGCGTTGTTGAGGGGGCCGGAAACTATGGCTACACCTTC. The chain couples TRBV29-1 to TRBJ1-2; 7 nucleotides match TRBD1. This CDR3 region has 14 residues. From germline, CDR1 is SQVTM and CDR2 ANQGSEA. With 4 bases clipped from V and 2 bases from J, the junction kept 7 bases outside the gene matches.